This passage covers 7 T cell receptor beta chains from one sample sequenced in a study of CXCR3-negative and CXCR3-positive naive CD8 T cells. Findings and limits, study-wide: Comparison of naive cells showed more hydrophobic TRB CDR3s in CXCR3-positive than in CXCR3-negative naive cells.

Their specific antigens are unknown. In preparing the TRB cDNA libraries, 5' RACE with UMI labels was used. Following a re-call of the 5' RACE reads, TCRdb has one entry per CDR3 protein and lacks DNA. The sample has approximately 59,000 distinct CDR3 sequences. Input material: naive CXCR3+ CD8+ T cells from blood. Subset defined: CD45RO-CCR7+CD27+CD95- naive CD8+ T cells expressing CXCR3 (TNR3+). Receptor source: a human donor in good health. Some clones in this sample may be carry-over from other donors' samples.

The chain couples TRBV29-1 to TRBJ1-1; without DNA, the TCRdb call of TRBD1 cannot be checked. The CDR3 spans 14 residues. CDR1 SQVTM and CDR2 ANQGSEA come from the germline V gene. The CDR3 spells CSVEGGQGGTEAFF.

The chain couples TRBV5-1 to TRBJ1-1. Germline lookup yields CDR1 SGHRS and CDR2 YFSETQ. The CDR3 has 14 amino acids. CDR3 in amino acids: CASSLAERGTEAFF.

V usage is TRBV4-3 and J usage is TRBJ1-2. CDR1 is LGHNA and CDR2 is YSLEER in the germline V gene. CDR3 length: 14 residues. This chain's CDR3 is CASSQDAANYGYTF.

The chain employs TRBV6-6 and TRBJ2-1; TCRdb calls TRBD2, which cannot be checked without DNA. The CDR3 spans 14 residues. Germline values: CDR1 MNHNY, CDR2 SVGAGI (reference sequence). The CDR3 is CASSTLAGGPEQFF.

The chain links TRBV29-1 to TRBJ1-2; as DNA is missing, the TRBD1 call by TCRdb cannot be tested. Germline V gene sequence: CDR1 SQVTM, CDR2 ANQGSEA. This CDR3 has 12 amino acids. This CDR3 reads CSVEGGAPGYTF.

The chain carries TRBV6-2 or TRBV6-3 and TRBJ2-5. This CDR3 spans 13 amino acids. The V gene's germline CDR1 is MNHEY and CDR2 SVGEGT. CDR3 sequence reads: CASSSGREETQYF.

The chain joins TRBV9 to TRBJ1-2. The CDR3 totals 15 residues. Germline CDR1 is SGDLS and CDR2 is YYNGEE. CDR3 amino acids: CASSVDNHGSYGYTF.